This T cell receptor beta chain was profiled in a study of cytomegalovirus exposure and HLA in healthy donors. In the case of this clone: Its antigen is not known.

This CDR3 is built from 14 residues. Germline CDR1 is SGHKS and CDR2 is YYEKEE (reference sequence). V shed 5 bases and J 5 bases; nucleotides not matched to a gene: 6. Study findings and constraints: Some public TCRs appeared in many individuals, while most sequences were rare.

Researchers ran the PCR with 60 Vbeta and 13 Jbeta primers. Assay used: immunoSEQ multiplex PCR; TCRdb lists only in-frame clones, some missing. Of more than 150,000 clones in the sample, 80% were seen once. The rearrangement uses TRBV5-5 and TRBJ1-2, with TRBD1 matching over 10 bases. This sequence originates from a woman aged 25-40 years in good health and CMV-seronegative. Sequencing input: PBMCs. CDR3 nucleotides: TGTGCCAGCAGGTTACCGGGACAGGGGTATGGCTACACCTTC. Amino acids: CASRLPGQGYGYTF.